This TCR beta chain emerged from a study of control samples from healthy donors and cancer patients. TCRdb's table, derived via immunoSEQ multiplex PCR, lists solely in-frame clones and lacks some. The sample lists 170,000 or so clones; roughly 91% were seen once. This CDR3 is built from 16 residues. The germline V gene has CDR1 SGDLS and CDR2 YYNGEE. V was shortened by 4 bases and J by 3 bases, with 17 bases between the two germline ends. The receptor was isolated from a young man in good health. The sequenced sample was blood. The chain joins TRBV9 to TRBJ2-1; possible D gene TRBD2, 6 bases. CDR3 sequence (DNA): TGTGCCAGCAGCCTCAAAGGAGGGGCGAGCTACAATGAGCAGTTCTTC. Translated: CASSLKGGASYNEQFF.